The 7 T cell receptor beta chains presented below share a single source sample, sequenced in a study of cytomegalovirus exposure and HLA in healthy donors. Vbeta (60) and Jbeta (13) primers were used in the PCR. The assay was immunoSEQ multiplex PCR, and TCRdb's table has in-frame clones only and misses some. The data hold over 130,000 clones, with approximately 79% observed a single time. Material for sequencing was PBMCs. Receptors were obtained from a man aged 45-65 years in good health and CMV-seropositive.

This sequence joins TRBV6-1 and TRBJ2-3; no firm D call. Germline CDR1 is MNHNS and CDR2 is SASEGT. CDR3 length: 16 residues. V was shortened by 1 base and J by 0 bases, with 11 bases between the two germline ends. The CDR3 loop reads CASSEGPTISTDTQYF. The CDR3 DNA is TGTGCCAGCAGTGAAGGGCCAACCATAAGCACAGATACGCAGTATTTT.

This chain links TRBV28 with TRBJ1-6; 7 nucleotides agree with TRBD1. The V and J ends lost 7 bases and 5 bases, in that order; junction bases with no gene match: 8. Looked up from germline, CDR1 is MDHEN and CDR2 is SYDVKM. CDR3 length equals 15 residues. The CDR3 nucleotides read TGTGCCAGCACCGGTCAACAGGGGAATAATTCACCCCTCCACTTT. Protein product: CASTGQQGNNSPLHF.

This chain uses TRBV5-1 with TRBJ1-1; D perhaps matches TRBD1 (6 bases). The CDR3 is made up of 14 amino acids. Germline V gene sequence: CDR1 SGHRS, CDR2 YFSETQ. V lost 5 bases and J lost 3, with 14 bases in between. The CDR3 DNA sequence: TGCGCCAGCAGGGACACAGGGTGGCACACTGAAGCTTTCTTT. Protein product: CASRDTGWHTEAFF. The full variable domain, in which reference TRBV5-1 and TRBJ1-1 provide the parts outside the CDR3, is KAGVTQTPRYLIKTRGQQVTLSCSPISGHRSVSWYQQTPGQGLQFLFEYFSETQRNKGNFPGRFSGRQFSNSRSEMNVSTLELGDSALYLCASRDTGWHTEAFFGQGTRLTVV.

The chain links TRBV5-1 to TRBJ2-3, with TRBD2 matching over 14 bases. The length of the CDR3 is 16 residues. Germline CDR1 is SGHRS and CDR2 is YFSETQ. J gave up 3 bases and V 7 bases, and 7 bases lay outside the gene matches. This CDR3 is CASRQTSGRETDTQYF. The CDR3 nucleotides read TGCGCCAGCCGACAGACTAGCGGGAGGGAGACAGATACGCAGTATTTT.

The chain is built from TRBV10-1 and TRBJ2-7; 8 bases agree with TRBD1. Looked up from germline, CDR1 is WNHNN and CDR2 is SYGVQD (reference sequence). After removal of 3 bases from V and 2 bases from J, the junction contained 15 bases not matched to a gene. This CDR3 is 18 amino acids long. In DNA form, the CDR3 reads TGCGCCAGCAGTGAAACTCGGCCCCCGGACAGGGCCCCCTACGAGCAGTACTTC. It translates to CASSETRPPDRAPYEQYF.

The chain joins TRBV30 to TRBJ2-7, with a tentative D call TRBD1 (6 bases). The germline gives CDR1 GTSNPN, CDR2 SVGIG (reference sequence). Trimming pared 2 bases from V and 5 bases from J, leaving 16 bases between. The length of the CDR3 is 14 residues. CDR3 region: CAWSLHPTGNEQYF. CDR3 nucleotide sequence: TGTGCCTGGAGTCTACACCCCACAGGGAACGAGCAGTACTTC.

V gene TRBV28 combines with J gene TRBJ1-2; the D is unclear. This CDR3 comprises 17 residues. Germline V gene data show CDR1 as MDHEN and CDR2 as SYDVKM. The germline V and J ends were trimmed by 1 base and 4 bases, with 19 bases remaining between them. CDR3 protein: CASSLSTGRLRGYGYTF. In DNA form, the CDR3 reads TGTGCCAGCAGTTTATCCACCGGTCGCCTACGAGGCTATGGCTACACCTTC.